A single sample is the source of the 14 T cell receptor beta chains below, sequenced in a study of CD8 T cells in ankylosing spondylitis. Overall study findings and caveats: Apparently characteristic of ankylosing spondylitis blood was a TCR beta motif (roughly eight highly homologous variants).

No antigen is known for these receptors. TCRdb processed the 5' RACE reads anew with MiXCR; each CDR3 protein has one entry. The table includes about 440,000 distinct CDR3 sequences, more than 15% detected once. The sample was blood, either unsorted or a sorted T cell fraction (not recorded which). The receptors shown here come from a male donor with ankylosing spondylitis.

This clonotype was seen repeatedly, ten times or more. The V and J genes are TRBV25-1 and TRBJ1-5; TRBD1 is a possible D gene (6 bases). This CDR3 is 15 amino acids long. Germline-derived CDR1 and CDR2 are MGHDK and SYGVNS. With 2 bases removed from V and 2 bases from J, the gap between germline ends came to 10 bases. The DNA for the CDR3 is TGTGCCAGCAGTGAAGGGGGCAGGGGCAATCAGCCCCAGCATTTT. Translated: CASSEGGRGNQPQHF. Supplemented by reference TRBV25-1 and TRBJ1-5, the full variable domain reads EADIYQTPRYLVIGTGKKITLECSQTMGHDKMYWYQQDPGMELHLIHYSYGVNSTEKGDLSSESTVSRIRTEHFPLTLESARPSHTSQYLCASSEGGRGNQPQHFGDGTRLSIL.

The rearrangement links TRBV20-1 to TRBJ2-7, with 7 bases matching TRBD1. Germline loops: CDR1 DFQATT, CDR2 SNEGSKA (reference sequence). V was pared by 5 bases and J by 2 bases, with 6 bases of the junction left unmatched. There are 13 residues in the CDR3. This CDR3 reads CSASDRAPYEQYF. CDR3 in DNA: TGCAGTGCTTCCGACAGGGCCCCCTACGAGCAGTACTTC.

This clonotype was seen a handful of times. The J gene is TRBJ2-1, the V gene TRBV7-2; TRBD1 is a possible D gene (6 bases). V lost 1 base and J lost 4, with 11 bases in between. Germline lookup yields CDR1 SGHTA and CDR2 FQGNSA. CDR3 length: 15 amino acids. As DNA, the CDR3 is TGTGCCAGCAGCTTAGGACAGGCCCAGTACAATGAGCAGTTCTTC. Translation gives CASSLGQAQYNEQFF.

This clonotype turned up a few times. This rearrangement joins TRBV3-1 to TRBJ1-2; 10 bases fit TRBD1. Germline V gives CDR1 LGHDT, CDR2 YNNKEL (reference sequence). V was pared by 1 base and J by 4 bases, with 6 bases of the junction left unmatched. This CDR3 is built from 16 residues. CDR3 protein: CASSQVLGQGFYGYTF. CDR3 sequence (DNA): TGTGCCAGCAGCCAAGTTTTGGGACAGGGGTTCTATGGCTACACCTTC.

Comment on this clonotype: At one end the junction does not follow the germline gene, possibly because of a read error. J is TRBJ2-5 and V is TRBV7-8; D ambiguous. Germline CDR1 and CDR2: SGHVS and FQNEAQ. The length of the CDR3 is 14 residues. For the CDR3, the DNA is TGTGCCAGCAGCGTAGGGCGTGGGGAAGATACCCAGTACTTC. Protein product: CASSVGRGEDTQYF. The variable domain in full, with the rest retrieved from reference TRBV7-8 and TRBJ2-5, is GAGVSQSPRYKVAKRGQDVALRCDPISGHVSLFWYQQALGQGPEFLTYFQNEAQLDKSGLPSDRFFAERPEGSVSTLKIQRTQQEDSAVYLCASSVGRGEDTQYFGPGTRLLVL.

This clonotype was found a few times. The rearrangement uses TRBV7-2 and TRBJ2-1; 9 bases map to TRBD2. Germline V CDR1 and CDR2: SGHTA, FQGNSA. The CDR3 sequence is 16 residues long. V lost 1 base, J lost 7 bases, and 8 bases stayed unmatched. Written as DNA, the CDR3 is TGTGCCAGCAGCTTAGGGGGACTAGCAGTAGGTAATGAGCAGTTCTTC. Protein product: CASSLGGLAVGNEQFF.

The chain uses TRBV12-3 or TRBV12-4 and TRBJ2-2; TRBD1 or TRBD2 may be the D gene (7 bases each). Trimming took 5 bases from V and 7 from J, leaving 32 bases between them. The CDR3 length is 20 residues. DNA for the CDR3: TGTGCCAGCAGTCCTATCCCCCCCACACAGGGGAGGGGGCCTCTCGGGGAGCTGTTTTTT. Translating gives CASSPIPPTQGRGPLGELFF.

This clonotype was seen more than once but under ten times. V is TRBV2 and J is TRBJ1-1, with no clear D. The CDR3 totals 13 residues. With 3 bases removed from V and 0 bases from J, the gap between germline ends came to 5 bases. Germline values: CDR1 SNHLY, CDR2 FYNNEI. The CDR3 here is CASSDNLNTEAFF. The DNA of the CDR3 is TGTGCCAGCAGTGATAATCTGAACACTGAAGCTTTCTTT. Full variable domain (outside the CDR3, taken from reference TRBV2 and TRBJ1-1): EPEVTQTPSHQVTQMGQEVILRCVPISNHLYFYWYRQILGQKVEFLVSFYNNEISEKSEIFDDQFSVERPDGSNFTLKIRSTKLEDSAMYFCASSDNLNTEAFFGQGTRLTVV.

The rearrangement joins TRBV9 to TRBJ2-5, with D maybe TRBD2 (5 bases). The CDR3 length is 16 residues. Deletions cut 1 base from V and 5 bases from J, with 18 bases between. Germline CDR1 reads SGDLS; CDR2 reads YYNGEE. The chain's CDR3 is CASSVTPSSWEETQYF. The CDR3 DNA reads TGTGCCAGCAGCGTAACCCCCTCGTCTTGGGAGGAGACCCAGTACTTC.

This clonotype was observed a handful of times. The CDR3 region has the DNA TGCAGTGCAGCGGGGGACAACTATGGCTACACCTTC. As protein: CSAAGDNYGYTF. The V call is TRBV20-1, the J call TRBJ1-2; a weak D match, TRBD1 (5 bases). The CDR3 covers 12 residues. Germline V gives CDR1 DFQATT, CDR2 SNEGSKA (reference sequence). V lost 6 bases to trimming and J lost 2 bases, with 10 bases between them.

J is TRBJ1-6 and V is TRBV4-1; 9 bases map to TRBD1. Germline-derived CDR1 and CDR2 are MGHRA and YSYEKL. Trimming at V came to 0 bases and at J to 6 bases, leaving 6 bases not matched to a gene. This CDR3 is built from 17 residues. CDR3 protein: CASSQEQQGAVNSPLHF. The CDR3 DNA reads as TGCGCCAGCAGCCAAGAACAACAGGGGGCGGTTAATTCACCCCTCCACTTT.

J is TRBJ1-5 and V is TRBV5-8; D is unresolved. The V gene's germline CDR1 is SGHTS and CDR2 YDEGEE. The CDR3 is 14 amino acids. The germline V and J ends were trimmed by 4 bases and 7 bases, with 15 bases remaining between them. Here the CDR3 DNA reads TGTGCCAGCAGCACCAGGCGCGTTTGGCAGCCCCAGCATTTT. This gives the protein CASSTRRVWQPQHF.

The sample holds many counts of this clonotype. V is TRBV24-1 and J is TRBJ2-1; D is uncertain. V dropped 3 bases and J dropped 0 bases, with 8 bases sitting between them. Germline V gene sequence: CDR1 KGHDR, CDR2 SFDVKD. This CDR3 is 15 amino acids long. The chain's CDR3 is CATSDGRSSYNEQFF. The CDR3 DNA sequence: TGTGCCACCAGTGATGGAAGGAGCTCCTACAATGAGCAGTTCTTC.

This clonotype was counted ten times or more. The gene calls are TRBV10-3 and TRBJ2-1; TRBD2 agrees at 12 bases. CDR1 and CDR2 (germline): ENHRY, SYGVKD. After removal of 7 bases from V and 0 bases from J, the junction contained 4 bases not matched to a gene. The CDR3 is 16 residues long. CDR3 sequence: CAIMVTSGSSYNEQFF. CDR3 nucleotides: TGTGCCATCATGGTGACTAGCGGGAGCTCCTACAATGAGCAGTTCTTC.